The source of this T cell receptor (beta chain) is a study of blood T cell repertoires in COVID-19. The CDR3 consists of 12 residues. Trimming removed 4 bases at V and 6 bases at J, with 7 bases between. Germline CDR1 LNHDA, CDR2 SQIVND (reference sequence). Clones were sequenced by immunoSEQ multiplex PCR, and TCRdb holds only the in-frame ones, with some missing. Here the sample spans approximately 150,000 clones, about 90% being singletons. The V and J genes are TRBV19 and TRBJ2-4; D uncertain. Sequencing input: peripheral blood. The receptor was isolated from a woman aged 50 to 65 with acute or convalescent COVID-19. For the CDR3, the DNA is TGTGCCAGTAGTAATAGCCTAAACATTCAGTACTTC. Amino acids: CASSNSLNIQYF. Looking up the rest from reference TRBV19 and TRBJ2-4 gives the full variable domain: DGGITQSPKYLFRKEGQNVTLSCEQNLNHDAMYWYRQDPGQGLRLIYYSQIVNDFQKGDIAEGYSVSREKKESFPLTVTSAQKNPTAFYLCASSNSLNIQYFGAGTRLSVL.